Described below is a single TCR beta chain sequence and its context. Its antigen is as yet unknown. These data come from a study of identical twins. Study conclusions and caveats: A cross-sectional statistical analysis, not follow-up of the same donors, supported the conclusions. Out-of-frame TCR alpha sharing in monozygotic twins exceeded recombination model predictions. Excess sharing by twins proved weaker in beta out-of-frame sequences.

From the 5' RACE reads, TCRdb called clonotypes with MiXCR, one entry per CDR3 protein. The data show roughly 200,000 distinct CDR3 sequences, with about 7.5% seen just once and roughly 2% held by the top ten. Looked up from germline, CDR1 is SGHRS and CDR2 is YFSETQ. CDR3 length: 16 residues. V gave up 3 bases and J gave up 7 bases, with 20 bases separating them. Another study also made use of these data, one on yellow fever vaccine responses in identical twins.

The rearrangement joins TRBV5-1 to TRBJ2-1, with D possibly matching TRBD2 (6 bases). The specimen sequenced was memory (CD45RO+) T cells sorted from blood. The receptor comes from a woman aged 18-29 years in good health. This CDR3 reads CASSYTSRPDFNEQFF. The CDR3 DNA reads TGCGCCAGCAGCTATACTAGCAGACCCGACTTTAATGAGCAGTTCTTC.